A selection of T cell receptor beta chains follows, all from one sample in a study of Graves' ophthalmopathy and Graves' hyperthyroidism. TCRdb reprocessed the multiplex PCR reads with MiXCR, giving one entry per CDR3 protein. The data contain more than 45,000 distinct CDR3 sequences, 50% of them singletons. The sample comprised peripheral blood. All receptors derive from an adult man with Graves' ophthalmopathy. Both conserved end residues are part of each CDR3. The order of the fields is D gene, V gene, clone size, J gene, CDR3 protein, CDR3 DNA. The D gene is left open where the match is weak. A clone size is listed for some rows: how often the clone was seen (once, few, many), or a class if it is expanded.

D: TRBD1; V: TRBV19; size: .; J: TRBJ2-6; CDR3: CASTHRGSSGANVLTF; DNA: TGTGCCAGCACGCACAGGGGAAGCTCTGGGGCCAACGTCCTGACTTTC
D: TRBD1; V: TRBV20-1; size: once; J: TRBJ2-7; CDR3: CSALYRDRFSYEQYF; DNA: TGCAGTGCCCTATACCGGGACAGGTTCTCCTACGAGCAGTACTTC
D: .; V: TRBV14; size: many; J: TRBJ1-2; CDR3: CASSQGSLDYGYTF; DNA: TGTGCCAGCAGCCAGGGGTCCCTCGACTATGGCTACACCTTC
D: TRBD2; V: TRBV20-1; size: many; J: TRBJ2-7; CDR3: CSARNLADNYEQYF; DNA: TGCAGTGCTAGAAACCTAGCGGATAACTACGAGCAGTACTTC
D: .; V: TRBV5-8; size: many; J: TRBJ1-6; CDR3: CASSTGFNNSPLHF; DNA: TGTGCCAGCAGCACAGGGTTCAATAATTCACCCCTCCACTTT
D: .; V: TRBV19; size: many; J: TRBJ2-1; CDR3: CASSPNLGQLRSYNEQFF; DNA: TGTGCCAGTAGTCCAAACTTAGGACAGCTTCGCTCCTACAATGAGCAGTTCTTC
D: .; V: TRBV9; size: .; J: TRBJ1-4; CDR3: CASSDGTGLFF; DNA: TGTGCCAGCAGCGATGGGACGGGGCTGTTTTTT
D: .; V: TRBV20-1; size: many; J: TRBJ1-1; CDR3: CSVPSPLRGKGTEAFF; DNA: TGCAGTGTCCCCAGCCCGCTCCGGGGTAAGGGCACTGAAGCTTTCTTT
D: TRBD1; V: TRBV6-1; size: many; J: TRBJ1-2; CDR3: CASTRTGTGGSYGYTF; DNA: TGTGCCAGCACCCGAACCGGGACAGGGGGTTCCTATGGCTACACCTTC
D: .; V: TRBV24-1; size: .; J: TRBJ2-4; CDR3: CATSAGAGKNIQYF; DNA: TGTGCCACCAGTGCGGGGGCTGGCAAAAACATTCAGTACTTC
D: TRBD2; V: TRBV15; size: many; J: TRBJ2-3; CDR3: CATSAGVSTDTQYF; DNA: TGTGCCACCTCGGCGGGAGTAAGCACAGATACGCAGTATTTT
D: .; V: TRBV11-2; size: .; J: TRBJ2-3; CDR3: CTNSQGTDTQYF; DNA: TGTACCAACAGCCAGGGCACAGATACGCAGTATTTT
D: TRBD1; V: TRBV7-8; size: .; J: TRBJ1-4; CDR3: CASSPRQGPNEKLFF; DNA: TGTGCCAGCAGCCCCAGACAGGGACCTAATGAAAAACTGTTTTTT
D: .; V: TRBV10-1; size: .; J: TRBJ1-3; CDR3: CASSALGSGNTIYF; DNA: TGCGCCAGCAGTGCCCTCGGGTCTGGAAACACCATATATTTT
D: .; V: TRBV9; size: once; J: TRBJ1-3; CDR3: CASSVASAGEGNTIYF; DNA: TGTGCCAGCAGCGTAGCTTCGGCAGGGGAAGGAAACACCATATATTTT
D: .; V: TRBV19; size: .; J: TRBJ1-2; CDR3: CASTTGYYGYTF; DNA: TGTGCCAGTACAACAGGGTACTATGGCTACACCTTC
D: TRBD1; V: TRBV20-1; size: .; J: TRBJ1-1; CDR3: CSARDPRGHTEAFF; DNA: TGCAGTGCTAGAGATCCGAGGGGGCACACTGAAGCTTTCTTT
D: .; V: TRBV25-1; size: .; J: TRBJ2-7; CDR3: CASSFYICSARDRKLSEQYF; DNA: .
D: TRBD2; V: TRBV19; size: .; J: TRBJ2-5; CDR3: CASSTGLGVSGETQYF; DNA: TGTGCCAGTAGTACGGGACTAGGGGTAAGCGGAGAGACCCAGTACTTC
D: .; V: TRBV20-1; size: few; J: TRBJ1-1; CDR3: CSAVRGTEAFF; DNA: TGCAGCGCGGTGCGGGGCACTGAAGCTTTCTTT
D: .; V: TRBV21-1; size: .; J: TRBJ2-1; CDR3: CASRSGGPYNEQIF; DNA: TGTGCCAGCCGAAGCGGGGGGCCTTACAATGAGCAGATCTTC
D: .; V: TRBV20-1; size: many; J: TRBJ2-2; CDR3: CSARDLRLGVVGELFF; DNA: TGCAGTGCTAGAGATCTCCGTCTCGGGGTAGTCGGGGAGCTGTTTTTT
D: TRBD2; V: TRBV20-1; size: .; J: TRBJ2-7; CDR3: CSARRVCGRATYEQYF; DNA: TGCAGTGCTAGAAGAGTGTGCGGGAGGGCCACCTACGAGCAGTACTTC
D: .; V: TRBV20-1; size: .; J: TRBJ2-2; CDR3: CSARVQSNTGELFF; DNA: TGCAGTGCTAGAGTCCAATCGAACACCGGGGAGCTGTTTTTT
D: .; V: TRBV5-1; size: .; J: TRBJ1-1; CDR3: CVRRRGRGGNTEAFF; DNA: TGCGTCAGAAGACGCGGCAGGGGTGGGAACACTGAGGCTTTCTTT
D: TRBD1; V: TRBV18; size: .; J: TRBJ1-1; CDR3: CASSRQGSGADTEAFF; DNA: TGTGCCAGCTCACGACAGGGGAGCGGGGCTGACACTGAAGCTTTCTTT
D: .; V: TRBV2; size: .; J: TRBJ1-2; CDR3: CASRTWGQGYGYTF; DNA: TGTGCCAGCAGGACCTGGGGGCAGGGGTATGGCTACACCTTC
D: TRBD1; V: TRBV20-1; size: medium-sized; J: TRBJ2-5; CDR3: CSARGQRETQYF; DNA: TGCAGTGCTAGGGGACAGAGAGAGACCCAGTACTTC
D: TRBD2; V: TRBV10-3; size: .; J: TRBJ2-1; CDR3: CAISESRLAGGRNEQFF; DNA: TGTGCCATCAGTGAGTCGCGACTAGCGGGAGGGCGCAATGAGCAGTTCTTC
D: .; V: TRBV9; size: many; J: TRBJ2-3; CDR3: CASSPPRGGGVTDTQYF; DNA: TGTGCCAGCAGCCCCCCCCGGGGAGGGGGCGTGACAGATACGCAGTATTTT
D: .; V: TRBV7-9; size: many; J: TRBJ1-5; CDR3: CAGAFEGGPDQPQHF; DNA: TGTGCCGGAGCGTTCGAGGGTGGGCCGGATCAGCCCCAGCATTTT
D: .; V: TRBV15; size: many; J: TRBJ1-1; CDR3: CATSFVFWGGGTEAFF; DNA: TGTGCCACCAGCTTTGTTTTTTGGGGCGGGGGCACTGAAGCTTTCTTT
D: .; V: TRBV20-1; size: .; J: TRBJ2-7; CDR3: CSARVGVSYEQYF; DNA: TGCAGTGCTAGAGTAGGGGTATCCTACGAGCAGTACTTC
D: TRBD1; V: TRBV6-5; size: .; J: TRBJ1-1; CDR3: CASRLNDRATEAFF; DNA: TGTGCCAGCAGGTTGAACGACAGGGCGACTGAAGCTTTCTTT
D: TRBD1; V: TRBV6-5; size: many; J: TRBJ2-7; CDR3: CASSYSGQGPYEQYF; DNA: TGTGCCAGCAGTTACTCCGGACAGGGTCCATACGAGCAGTACTTC
D: .; V: TRBV29-1; size: medium-sized; J: TRBJ1-2; CDR3: CSVEAENYGYTF; DNA: TGCAGCGTTGAGGCAGAAAACTATGGCTACACCTTC
D: .; V: TRBV14; size: .; J: TRBJ2-3; CDR3: CASSQQTNRVTDTQCF; DNA: TGCGCCAGCAGCCAACAGACGAACAGAGTCACAGATACGCAGTGTTTT
D: TRBD2; V: TRBV15; size: medium-sized; J: TRBJ2-7; CDR3: CATSRARLAGYEQYF; DNA: TGTGCCACCAGCCGTGCACGACTAGCGGGATACGAGCAGTACTTC
D: .; V: TRBV28; size: many; J: TRBJ1-1; CDR3: CASSFAGENTEAFF; DNA: TGTGCCAGCAGTTTTGCAGGGGAAAACACTGAAGCTTTCTTT
D: .; V: TRBV29-1; size: .; J: TRBJ2-3; CDR3: CSILGADTQYF; DNA: TGCAGCATTTTGGGGGCAGACACGCAATATTTT
D: .; V: TRBV12-3/TRBV12-4; size: .; J: TRBJ2-1; CDR3: CASSPLEGSSYNEQFF; DNA: TGTGCCAGCAGCCCATTGGAGGGGAGCTCCTACAATGAGCAGTTCTTC
D: TRBD1; V: TRBV11-1; size: .; J: TRBJ2-5; CDR3: CASRQGATQYF; DNA: TGTGCCAGTAGACAGGGGGCGACCCAGTACTTC
D: TRBD1; V: TRBV11-2; size: .; J: TRBJ2-7; CDR3: CASSHGQGGPSYEQYF; DNA: TGTGCCAGCAGCCATGGACAGGGGGGTCCTTCCTACGAGCAGTACTTC
D: TRBD1; V: TRBV6-1; size: once; J: TRBJ2-5; CDR3: CASRVDRGSNQPQYF; DNA: TGTGCCAGCAGAGTCGACAGGGGGAGCAATCAGCCCCAGTACTTC
D: .; V: TRBV30; size: few; J: TRBJ2-1; CDR3: CAWARDNSYNEQFF; DNA: TGTGCCTGGGCGAGAGACAACTCCTACAATGAGCAGTTCTTC
D: .; V: TRBV12-3/TRBV12-4; size: .; J: TRBJ2-5; CDR3: CASSSSRGQETQYF; DNA: TGTGCCAGCAGTTCCTCGCGCGGTCAAGAGACCCAGTACTTC
D: .; V: TRBV10-3; size: medium-sized; J: TRBJ2-5; CDR3: CAISEGQGKETQYF; DNA: TGTGCCATCAGTGAGGGGCAGGGGAAAGAGACCCAGTACTTC
D: .; V: TRBV20-1; size: .; J: TRBJ2-7; CDR3: CSASLTGPKGEQYF; DNA: TGCAGTGCTAGCCTGACAGGACCCAAGGGCGAGCAGTACTTC
D: .; V: TRBV7-2; size: .; J: TRBJ2-3; CDR3: CASSEYFDTQYF; DNA: TGTGCCAGCAGCGAATATTTCGATACGCAGTATTTT
D: .; V: TRBV7-9; size: many; J: TRBJ1-6; CDR3: CASSLEHSPLHF; DNA: TGTGCCAGCAGCTTAGAGCATTCACCCCTCCACTTT
D: .; V: TRBV25-1; size: .; J: TRBJ1-2; CDR3: CASSENTGMYGYTF; DNA: TGTGCCAGCAGTGAAAATACAGGTATGTATGGCTACACCTTC
D: .; V: TRBV7-9; size: .; J: TRBJ2-7; CDR3: CASRPERYEQYF; DNA: TGTGCCAGCCGACCCGAACGGTACGAGCAGTACTTC
D: .; V: TRBV19; size: many; J: TRBJ2-6; CDR3: CASSRWGSSGANVLTF; DNA: TGTGCCAGTAGCCGTTGGGGGAGCTCTGGGGCCAACGTCCTGACTTTC
D: .; V: TRBV20-1; size: .; J: TRBJ2-3; CDR3: CSAPYRGASTDTQYF; DNA: TGCAGTGCTCCCTATCGGGGTGCGAGTACAGATACGCAGTATTTT